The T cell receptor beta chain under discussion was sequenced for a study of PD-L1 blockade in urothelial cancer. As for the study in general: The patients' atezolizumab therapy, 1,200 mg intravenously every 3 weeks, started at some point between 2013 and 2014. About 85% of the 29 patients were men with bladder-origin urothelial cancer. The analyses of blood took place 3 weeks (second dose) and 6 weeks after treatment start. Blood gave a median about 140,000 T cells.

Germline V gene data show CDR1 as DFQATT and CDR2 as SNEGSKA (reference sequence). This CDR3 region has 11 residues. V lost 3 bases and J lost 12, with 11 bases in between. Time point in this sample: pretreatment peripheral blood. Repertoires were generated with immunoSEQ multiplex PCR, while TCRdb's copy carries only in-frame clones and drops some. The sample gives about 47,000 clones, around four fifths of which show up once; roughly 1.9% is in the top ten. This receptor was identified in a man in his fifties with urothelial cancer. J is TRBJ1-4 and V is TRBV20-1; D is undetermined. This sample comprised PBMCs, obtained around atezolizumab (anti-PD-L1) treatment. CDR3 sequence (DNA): TGCAGTGCTAGGTGGACTTACGAACTGTTTTTT. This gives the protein CSARWTYELFF.